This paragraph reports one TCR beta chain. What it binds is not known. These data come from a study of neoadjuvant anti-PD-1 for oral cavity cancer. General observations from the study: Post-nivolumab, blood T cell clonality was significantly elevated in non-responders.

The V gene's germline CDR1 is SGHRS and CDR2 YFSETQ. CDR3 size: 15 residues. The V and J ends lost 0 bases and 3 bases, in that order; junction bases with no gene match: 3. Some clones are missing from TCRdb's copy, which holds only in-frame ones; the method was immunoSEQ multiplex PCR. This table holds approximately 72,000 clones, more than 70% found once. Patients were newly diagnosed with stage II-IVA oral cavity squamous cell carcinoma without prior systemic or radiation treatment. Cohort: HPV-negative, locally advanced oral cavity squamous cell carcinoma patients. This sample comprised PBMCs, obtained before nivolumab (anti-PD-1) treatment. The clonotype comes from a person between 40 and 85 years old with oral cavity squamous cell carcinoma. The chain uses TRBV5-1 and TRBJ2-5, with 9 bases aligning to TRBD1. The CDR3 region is CASSLGTGVKETQYF. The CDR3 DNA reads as TGCGCCAGCAGCTTGGGGACAGGGGTGAAAGAGACCCAGTACTTC.